This TCR beta chain derives from a study of shared clonotypes between healthy human individuals. The trim removed 4 bases at V and 4 bases at J, leaving 11 bases unmatched. Germline V gene data show CDR1 as MGHRA and CDR2 as YSYEKL. This CDR3 contains 16 residues. Produced via immunoSEQ multiplex PCR; TCRdb's table is partial and in-frame only. The repertoire holds roughly 2.2 million clones, with around 93% as singletons. The material sequenced was naive CD4+ T cells from PBMCs. The subset: CD45RA+ positively selected. The chain uses TRBV4-1 and TRBJ1-1; 8 bases are a match to TRBD1. This sequence originates from a man between 18 and 29 years old in good health. Some clones in this sample may be carry-over from other donors' samples. The CDR3 is CASSRTYTGGITEAFF. The CDR3 DNA reads TGCGCCAGCAGCCGAACTTATACAGGGGGGATCACTGAAGCTTTCTTT.